The 19 T cell receptor beta chains below come from one sample, sequenced in a study of T cells in Graves' hyperthyroidism and ophthalmopathy (dated by TCRdb to about 2019). Library construction relied on multiplex PCR. Sequenced on an Illumina HiSeq 2000. Amplification of TCR beta CDR3 regions was carried out from RNA transcripts. The first round of RT-PCR for the TCR CDR3 was performed with the HTBI primer set and the Qiagen OneStep RT-PCR kit. Starting from the raw public reads, TCRdb applied fastp trimming at Q25, assembled clones with MiXCR and retained in-frame beta chains. Every CDR3 protein is listed once, alongside the most common genes and DNA of its rows. This sample holds fewer than 600,000 distinct CDR3 sequences; roughly an eighth were observed only once. The ten largest clones add up to 15% to 20% of the sample. Sequencing was performed on blood. These receptor sequences come from a woman aged 18-29 years with Graves' hyperthyroidism.

This clonotype has ten or more counts. CDR3 loop: CASRRRGAEAFF. Here the CDR3 DNA reads TGTGCCAGTAGAAGGCGGGGTGCTGAAGCTTTCTTT. The rearrangement uses TRBV19 and TRBJ1-1; unclear D gene. The CDR3 is made up of 12 amino acids. CDR1 is LNHDA and CDR2 is SQIVND in the germline V gene (reference sequence). Trimming removed 6 bases at V and 6 bases at J, with 11 bases between. The entire variable domain, with the rest obtained from reference TRBV19 and TRBJ1-1, is as follows: DGGITQSPKYLFRKEGQNVTLSCEQNLNHDAMYWYRQDPGQGLRLIYYSQIVNDFQKGDIAEGYSVSREKKESFPLTVTSAQKNPTAFYLCASRRRGAEAFFGQGTRLTVV.

V usage is TRBV12-3 or TRBV12-4 and J usage is TRBJ2-3, with TRBD1 matching 7 bases. The CDR3 is made up of 15 amino acids. V shed 7 bases, J shed 2 bases, and the junction held 9 bases outside the gene matches. The DNA of the CDR3 is TGTGCCAGCATCAACCGGGACAGACTCACAGATACGCAGTATTTT. As protein: CASINRDRLTDTQYF.

This clonotype was seen repeatedly, ten times or more. This sequence joins TRBV28 and TRBJ1-6, with D unclear. Trimming pared 5 bases from V and 10 bases from J, leaving 18 bases between. The CDR3 extends over 15 amino acids. Germline V gene sequence: CDR1 MDHEN, CDR2 SYDVKM. CDR3 DNA: TGTGCCAGCAGTCCGTTATACTCCCCGCGATCACCCCTCCACTTT. Its protein is CASSPLYSPRSPLHF. Looking up the rest from reference TRBV28 and TRBJ1-6 gives the full variable domain: DVKVTQSSRYLVKRTGEKVFLECVQDMDHENMFWYRQDPGLGLRLIYFSYDVKMKEKGDIPEGYSVSREKKERFSLILESASTNQTSMYLCASSPLYSPRSPLHFGNGTRLTVT.

The chain combines TRBV20-1 with TRBJ1-2; D remains unclear. Trimming shortened V by 3 bases and J by 1 base, and 12 bases separated the two germline ends. Germline lookup yields CDR1 DFQATT and CDR2 SNEGSKA (reference sequence). The CDR3 contains 14 residues. The CDR3 coding sequence is TGCAGTGCTAGTGGCCAGCGTAATAACTATGGCTACACCTTC. Translation: CSASGQRNNYGYTF.

This clonotype was observed many times. The V and J genes are TRBV7-3 and TRBJ2-2; TRBD1 matches 8 bases. CDR1 and CDR2 (germline): SGHTA, FQGTGA. The CDR3 length is 15 residues. V was clipped by 3 bases and J by 3 bases; unmatched bases: 3. CDR3 region: CASSFGQGYTGELFF. The CDR3 DNA follows: TGTGCCAGCAGCTTTGGACAGGGATACACCGGGGAGCTGTTTTTT.

This sequence joins TRBV7-2 and TRBJ2-1, with D possibly being TRBD1 (5 bases). The V end was cut by 2 bases, the J end by 4 bases, with 15 bases between. In germline, CDR1 is SGHTA, CDR2 FQGNSA. CDR3 length equals 16 residues. For the CDR3, the DNA is TGTGCCAGCAGCTTAAGTCGGTGGAAGGGGTACAATGAGCAGTTCTTC. Its translation is CASSLSRWKGYNEQFF.

This chain links TRBV12-3 or TRBV12-4 with TRBJ2-7; D not certain. V was cut by 5 bases and J by 6 bases, with 14 bases left in between. The CDR3 runs to 13 residues. CDR3 sequence reads: CASSRRIIAEQYF. The CDR3 coding sequence is TGTGCCAGCAGTCGACGGATTATTGCCGAGCAGTACTTC.

This clonotype has at least ten counts. J is TRBJ1-5 and V is TRBV3-1, with D uncertain. V was clipped by 1 base and J by 4 bases, with 11 bases between them. The CDR3 length is 15 residues. From germline, CDR1 is LGHDT and CDR2 YNNKEL (reference sequence). CDR3 region: CASSQGGRANQPQHF. As DNA, the CDR3 is TGTGCCAGCAGCCAAGGAGGGAGGGCAAATCAGCCCCAGCATTTT.

This clonotype came up a few times. This chain connects TRBV19 to TRBJ1-2; 8 nucleotides align to TRBD1. This CDR3 is built from 18 residues. CDR1 is LNHDA, CDR2 SQIVND, per germline (reference sequence). V was clipped by 8 bases and J by 7 bases; unmatched bases: 24. DNA for the CDR3: TGTGCCAGTCACAAGAGGACAGGGTGGACCCGACCTGATTTTGGCTACACCTTC. This sequence encodes CASHKRTGWTRPDFGYTF.

This clonotype was observed at least ten times. This chain joins TRBV20-1 and TRBJ2-1; TRBD2 agrees at 10 bases. The CDR3 covers 15 residues. V was pared by 5 bases and J by 1 base, with 5 bases of the junction left unmatched. Per the germline V gene, CDR1 is DFQATT and CDR2 is SNEGSKA (reference sequence). This chain's CDR3 is CSASWTSGSYNEQFF. In DNA form, the CDR3 reads TGCAGTGCTTCCTGGACTAGCGGTTCCTACAATGAGCAGTTCTTC.

This clonotype was detected only a few times. The gene calls are TRBV6-1 and TRBJ2-6, with D tentatively TRBD1 (6 bases). Germline-derived CDR1 and CDR2 are MNHNS and SASEGT. The CDR3 contains 15 residues. The germline V and J ends were trimmed by 7 bases and 0 bases, with 10 bases remaining between them. The CDR3 region has the DNA TGTGCCAGCAAAGGACAGCTCTCTGGGGCCAACGTCCTGACTTTC. Translation: CASKGQLSGANVLTF.

The chain employs TRBV28 and TRBJ2-2; 11 bases map to TRBD2. Germline V CDR1 and CDR2: MDHEN, SYDVKM. V was clipped by 8 bases and J by 0 bases; unmatched bases: 5. This CDR3 comprises 16 residues. This CDR3 reads CASGLTSGTNTGELFF. The CDR3 DNA is TGTGCCAGCGGCCTGACTAGCGGGACGAACACCGGGGAGCTGTTTTTT.

This clonotype occurred a few times. This CDR3 reads CASSQGETSGTDTQYF. DNA for the CDR3: TGTGCCAGCAGCCAAGGTGAGACTAGCGGCACAGATACGCAGTATTTT. This rearrangement joins TRBV3-1 to TRBJ2-3; 8 bases align to TRBD2. Germline CDR1 reads LGHDT; CDR2 reads YNNKEL (reference sequence). V gave up 1 base and J gave up 1 base; unmatched junction bases: 4. The CDR3 consists of 16 residues.

At least ten counts were recorded for this clonotype. The chain joins TRBV19 to TRBJ2-7; TRBD2 aligns across 15 bases. CDR1 is LNHDA and CDR2 is SQIVND in the germline V gene (reference sequence). V gave up 5 bases and J gave up 2 bases; unmatched junction bases: 4. This CDR3 has 16 residues. Here the CDR3 DNA reads TGTGCCAGTAGTCAGGGACTAGCGGGAGGCACCTACGAGCAGTACTTC. Translation: CASSQGLAGGTYEQYF.

There are a few counts of this clonotype. The chain links TRBV6-1 to TRBJ1-1, with TRBD1 matching 9 bases. The CDR3 length is 13 residues. Trimming took 6 bases from V and 11 from J; bases not matched to a gene: 10. CDR1 MNHNS and CDR2 SASEGT come from the germline V gene. In nucleotides, the CDR3 is TGTGCCAGCAGGCCACCGGGACAGGGTTCGGCTTTCTTT. Its protein product is CASRPPGQGSAFF.

There are many counts of this clonotype. The chain links TRBV12-3 or TRBV12-4 to TRBJ2-5; D is uncertain. The CDR3 is 14 residues long. V dropped 5 bases and J dropped 0 bases, with 10 bases sitting between them. CDR3 DNA sequence: TGTGCCAGCAGTGTCCCAGCGTACCAAGAGACCCAGTACTTC. Translating gives CASSVPAYQETQYF.

Only a few counts were recorded for this clonotype. The chain is built from TRBV7-3 and TRBJ2-5; D tentatively fits TRBD1 or TRBD2 (6 bases each). Germline V gives CDR1 SGHTA, CDR2 FQGTGA. This CDR3 has 17 amino acids. The V end was cut by 8 bases, the J end by 7 bases, with 29 bases between. CDR3 sequence (DNA): TGTGCCAGCGGGTCGGGCTCCAGCGAACGGGGGCGGGGGACCCAGTACTTC. As protein: CASGSGSSERGRGTQYF.

This clonotype was found many times. In nucleotides, the CDR3 is TGTGCTAGTGGTTCAGGCGTCGCGAACACTGAAGCTTTCTTT. It encodes CASGSGVANTEAFF. The chain combines TRBV12-5 with TRBJ1-1, with no clear D. The CDR3 is 14 residues long. The germline V gene has CDR1 LGHNT and CDR2 FRNRAP. V shed 4 bases and J shed 1 base, with 10 bases lying between them.

This clonotype showed up many times. The genes are TRBV12-3 or TRBV12-4 and TRBJ2-2, with 9 bases matching TRBD2. The V gene end was trimmed by 7 bases and the J gene end by 3 bases; junction bases not matched to a gene: 6. The CDR3 is made up of 15 amino acids. The CDR3 is CASNIGGRDTGELFF. CDR3 DNA sequence: TGTGCCAGCAACATCGGCGGGAGGGACACCGGGGAGCTGTTTTTT.